This T cell receptor (beta chain) comes out of a study of CD8+ T cells in alopecia areata. In each case, RNA was isolated and then reverse transcribed into cDNA as the sequencing template. Produced via immunoSEQ multiplex PCR; TCRdb's table is partial and in-frame only. Of some 210,000 clones listed, more than 60% are singletons. Study outcomes and limitations: A great number of expanded lesional clones endured in scalp and blood during tofacitinib. Elevated clonality characterized lesional scalp relative to normal scalp, particularly in alopecia totalis/universalis.

Treatment given: oral pan-JAK inhibitor, 5-10 mg twice daily. Collected material from alopecia areata patients comprised lesional scalp punch biopsies and peripheral blood. On this clone itself: Its cognate antigen is unknown.

Trimming shortened V by 5 bases and J by 5 bases, and 7 bases separated the two germline ends. The CDR3 is 12 amino acids. Germline CDR1 reads MNHEY; CDR2 reads SMNVEV (reference sequence). Sample: CD4+ T cells sorted from blood, taken around week 44, from a patient treated with tofacitinib. The source of this sequence is a human donor with alopecia areata. V and J are TRBV27 and TRBJ2-1; possibly TRBD2 for D (5 bases). This chain's CDR3 is CASSDYDNEQFF. CDR3 nucleotide sequence: TGTGCCAGCAGTGACTACGACAATGAGCAGTTCTTC.